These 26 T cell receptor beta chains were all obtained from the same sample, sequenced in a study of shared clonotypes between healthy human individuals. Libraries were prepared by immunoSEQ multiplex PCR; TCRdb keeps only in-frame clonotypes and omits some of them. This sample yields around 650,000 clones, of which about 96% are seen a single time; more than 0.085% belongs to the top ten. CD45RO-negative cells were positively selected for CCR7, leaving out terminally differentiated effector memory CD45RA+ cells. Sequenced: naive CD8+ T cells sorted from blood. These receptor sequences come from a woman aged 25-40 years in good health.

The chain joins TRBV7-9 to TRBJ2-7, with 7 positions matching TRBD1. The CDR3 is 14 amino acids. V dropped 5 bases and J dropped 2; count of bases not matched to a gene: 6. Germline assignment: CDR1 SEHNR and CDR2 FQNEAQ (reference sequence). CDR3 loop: CASSGPGQPYEQYF. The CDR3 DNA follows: TGTGCCAGCAGCGGTCCGGGACAGCCCTACGAGCAGTACTTC.

The CDR3 protein is CASGIYDTEAFF. The CDR3 DNA follows: TGTGCCAGCGGAATATATGACACTGAAGCTTTCTTT. The J gene is TRBJ1-1, the V gene TRBV6-1; D is unresolved. Per germline, CDR1 MNHNS and CDR2 SASEGT. The CDR3 contains 12 residues. V gave up 8 bases and J gave up 3 bases, with 10 bases separating them.

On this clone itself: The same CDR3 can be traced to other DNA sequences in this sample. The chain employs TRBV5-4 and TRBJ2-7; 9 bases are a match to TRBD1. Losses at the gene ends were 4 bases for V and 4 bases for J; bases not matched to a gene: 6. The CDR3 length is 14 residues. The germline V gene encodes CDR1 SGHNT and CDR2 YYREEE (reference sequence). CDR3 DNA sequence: TGTGCCAGCAGCCCGGGACAGGGTTCGTACGAGCAGTACTTC. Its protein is CASSPGQGSYEQYF.

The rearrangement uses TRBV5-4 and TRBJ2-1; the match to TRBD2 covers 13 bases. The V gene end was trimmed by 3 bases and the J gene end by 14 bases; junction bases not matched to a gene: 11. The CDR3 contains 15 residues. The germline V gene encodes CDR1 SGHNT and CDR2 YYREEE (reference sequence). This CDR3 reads CASSSDGLAGVGEFF. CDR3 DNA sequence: TGTGCCAGCAGCTCTGACGGACTAGCGGGAGTAGGGGAGTTCTTC. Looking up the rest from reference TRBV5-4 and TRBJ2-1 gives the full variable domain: ETGVTQSPTHLIKTRGQQVTLRCSSQSGHNTVSWYQQALGQGPQFIFQYYREEENGRGNFPPRFSGLQFPNYSSELNVNALELDDSALYLCASSSDGLAGVGEFFGPGTRLTVL.

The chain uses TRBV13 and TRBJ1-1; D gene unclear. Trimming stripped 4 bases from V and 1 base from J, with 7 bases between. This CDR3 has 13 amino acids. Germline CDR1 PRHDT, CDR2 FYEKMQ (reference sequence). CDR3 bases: TGTGCCAGCAGCTATACAGCGAACACTGAAGCTTTCTTT. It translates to CASSYTANTEAFF.

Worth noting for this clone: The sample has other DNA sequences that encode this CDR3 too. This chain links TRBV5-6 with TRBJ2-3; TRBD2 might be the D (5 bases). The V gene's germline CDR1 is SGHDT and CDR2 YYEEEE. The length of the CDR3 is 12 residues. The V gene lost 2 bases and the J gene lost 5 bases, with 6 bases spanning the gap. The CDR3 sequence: CASSFGVDTQYF. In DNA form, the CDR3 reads TGTGCCAGCAGCTTCGGGGTAGATACGCAGTATTTT.

The CDR3: CASSIDHVPPIHSYEQYF. CDR3 nucleotide sequence: TGTGCCAGTAGTATAGATCACGTCCCCCCGATCCATTCCTACGAGCAGTACTTC. The chain combines TRBV19 with TRBJ2-7; D is unresolved. Trimming removed 0 bases from V and 1 base from J, with 19 bases in between. Germline CDR1 is LNHDA and CDR2 is SQIVND (reference sequence). The CDR3 consists of 18 residues.

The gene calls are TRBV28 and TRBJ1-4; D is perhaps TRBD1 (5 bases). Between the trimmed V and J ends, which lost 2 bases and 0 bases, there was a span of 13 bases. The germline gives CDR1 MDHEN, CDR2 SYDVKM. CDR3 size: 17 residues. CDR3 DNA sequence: TGTGCCAGCAGTTTACTTGACAGAACCGCAACTAATGAAAAACTGTTTTTT. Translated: CASSLLDRTATNEKLFF. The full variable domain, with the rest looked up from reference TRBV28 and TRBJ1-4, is DVKVTQSSRYLVKRTGEKVFLECVQDMDHENMFWYRQDPGLGLRLIYFSYDVKMKEKGDIPEGYSVSREKKERFSLILESASTNQTSMYLCASSLLDRTATNEKLFFGSGTQLSVL.

The CDR3 here is CASSLTGHEQFF. CDR3 bases: TGTGCCAGCAGCCTGACAGGGCATGAGCAGTTCTTC. The J gene is TRBJ2-1, the V gene TRBV5-4, with 7 bases identical to TRBD1. Germline-derived CDR1 and CDR2 are SGHNT and YYREEE (reference sequence). J was trimmed by 8 bases and V by 4 bases; bases with no gene match: 3. The CDR3 covers 12 residues.

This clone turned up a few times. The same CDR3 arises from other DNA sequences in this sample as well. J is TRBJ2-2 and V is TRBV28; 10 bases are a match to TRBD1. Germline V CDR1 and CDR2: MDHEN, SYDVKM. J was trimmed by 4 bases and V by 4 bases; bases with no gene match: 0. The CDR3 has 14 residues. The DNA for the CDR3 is TGTGCCAGCAGTTGGACAGGGGGCACCGGGGAGCTGTTTTTT. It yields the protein CASSWTGGTGELFF.

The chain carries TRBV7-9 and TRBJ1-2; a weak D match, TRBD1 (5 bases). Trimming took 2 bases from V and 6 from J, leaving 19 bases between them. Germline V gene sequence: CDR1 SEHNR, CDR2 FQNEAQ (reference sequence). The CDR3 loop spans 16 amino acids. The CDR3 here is CASSLSDAGPVDGYTF. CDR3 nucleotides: TGTGCCAGCAGCTTATCAGACGCAGGGCCGGTCGATGGCTACACCTTC.

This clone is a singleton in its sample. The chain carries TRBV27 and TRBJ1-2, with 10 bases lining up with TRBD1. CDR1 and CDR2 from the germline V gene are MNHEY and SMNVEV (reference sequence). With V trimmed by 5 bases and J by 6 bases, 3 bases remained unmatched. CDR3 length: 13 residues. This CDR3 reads CASSPGTGDGYTF. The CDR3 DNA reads TGTGCCAGCAGTCCAGGGACAGGGGATGGCTACACCTTC.

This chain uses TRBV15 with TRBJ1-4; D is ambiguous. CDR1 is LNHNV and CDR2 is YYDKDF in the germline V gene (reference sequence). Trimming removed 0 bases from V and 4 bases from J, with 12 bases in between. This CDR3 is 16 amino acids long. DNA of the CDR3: TGTGCCACCAGCAGAGAGCTCGCTAACTATAATGAAAAACTGTTTTTT. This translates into CATSRELANYNEKLFF.

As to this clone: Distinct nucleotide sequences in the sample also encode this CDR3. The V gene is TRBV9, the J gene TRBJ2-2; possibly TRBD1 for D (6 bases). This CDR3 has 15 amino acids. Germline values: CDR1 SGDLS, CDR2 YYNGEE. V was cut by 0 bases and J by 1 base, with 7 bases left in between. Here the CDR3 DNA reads TGTGCCAGCAGCGTAGAAGGGGGGAACACCGGGGAGCTGTTTTTT. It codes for CASSVEGGNTGELFF.

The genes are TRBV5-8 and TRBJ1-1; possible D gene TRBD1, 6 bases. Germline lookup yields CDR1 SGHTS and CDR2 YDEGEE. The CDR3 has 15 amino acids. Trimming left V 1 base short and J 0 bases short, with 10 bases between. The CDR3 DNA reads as TGTGCCAGCAGCTTGCTGGCAGGGGTGAACACTGAAGCTTTCTTT. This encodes CASSLLAGVNTEAFF.

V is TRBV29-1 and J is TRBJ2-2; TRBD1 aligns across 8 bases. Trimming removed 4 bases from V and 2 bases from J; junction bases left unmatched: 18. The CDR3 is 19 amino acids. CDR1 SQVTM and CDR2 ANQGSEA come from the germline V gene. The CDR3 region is CSVGGEDRENVGNTGELFF. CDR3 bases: TGCAGCGTTGGGGGGGAGGACAGGGAGAATGTAGGAAACACCGGGGAGCTGTTTTTT.

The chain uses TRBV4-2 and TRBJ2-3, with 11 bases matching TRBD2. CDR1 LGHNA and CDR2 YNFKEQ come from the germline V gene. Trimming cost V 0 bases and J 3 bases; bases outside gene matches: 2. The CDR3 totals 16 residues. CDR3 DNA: TGTGCCAGCAGCCAAGAGGCTAGCGGGAGGACAGATACGCAGTATTTT. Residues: CASSQEASGRTDTQYF.

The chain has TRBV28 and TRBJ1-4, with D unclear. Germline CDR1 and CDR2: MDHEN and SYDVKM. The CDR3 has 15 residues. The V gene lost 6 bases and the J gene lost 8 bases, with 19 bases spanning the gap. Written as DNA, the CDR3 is TGTGCCAGCAGCCCCCGGTCGGTGCCCCGGGAAAAACTGTTTTTT. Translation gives CASSPRSVPREKLFF.

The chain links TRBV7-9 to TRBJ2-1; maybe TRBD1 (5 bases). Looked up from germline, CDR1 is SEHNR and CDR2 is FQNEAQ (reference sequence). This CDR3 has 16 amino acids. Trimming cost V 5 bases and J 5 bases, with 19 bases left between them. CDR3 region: CASSITGISRNNEQFF. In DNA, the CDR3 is TGTGCCAGCAGCATTACAGGTATTTCCCGGAACAATGAGCAGTTCTTC. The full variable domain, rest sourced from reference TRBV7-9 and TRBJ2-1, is DTGVSQNPRHKITKRGQNVTFRCDPISEHNRLYWYRQTLGQGPEFLTYFQNEAQLEKSRLLSDRFSAERPKGSFSTLEIQRTEQGDSAMYLCASSITGISRNNEQFFGPGTRLTVL.

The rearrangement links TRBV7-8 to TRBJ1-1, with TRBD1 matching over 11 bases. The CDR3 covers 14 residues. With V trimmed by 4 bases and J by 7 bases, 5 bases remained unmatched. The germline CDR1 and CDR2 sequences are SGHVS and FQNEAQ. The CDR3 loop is CASSSRDRGVEAFF. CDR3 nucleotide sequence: TGTGCCAGCAGCTCCCGGGACAGGGGGGTTGAAGCTTTCTTT.

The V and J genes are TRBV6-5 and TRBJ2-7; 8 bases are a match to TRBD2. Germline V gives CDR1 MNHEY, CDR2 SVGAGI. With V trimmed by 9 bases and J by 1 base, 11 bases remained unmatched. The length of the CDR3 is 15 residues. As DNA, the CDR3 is TGTGCCAGTCACAACCAACTAGCGGATTCCTACGAGCAGTACTTC. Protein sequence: CASHNQLADSYEQYF.

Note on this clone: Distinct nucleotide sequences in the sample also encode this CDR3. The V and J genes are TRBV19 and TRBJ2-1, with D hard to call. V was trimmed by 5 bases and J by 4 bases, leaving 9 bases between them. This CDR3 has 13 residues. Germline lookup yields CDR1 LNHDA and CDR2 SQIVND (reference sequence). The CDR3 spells CASSYGLYNEQFF. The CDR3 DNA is TGTGCCAGTAGTTACGGGTTGTACAATGAGCAGTTCTTC.

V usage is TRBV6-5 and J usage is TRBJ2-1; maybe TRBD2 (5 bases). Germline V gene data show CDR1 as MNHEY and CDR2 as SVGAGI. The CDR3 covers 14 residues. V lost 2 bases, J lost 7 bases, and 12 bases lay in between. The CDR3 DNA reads TGTGCCAGCAGTTACACCGGGGTCCCTAATGAGCAGTTCTTC. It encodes CASSYTGVPNEQFF.

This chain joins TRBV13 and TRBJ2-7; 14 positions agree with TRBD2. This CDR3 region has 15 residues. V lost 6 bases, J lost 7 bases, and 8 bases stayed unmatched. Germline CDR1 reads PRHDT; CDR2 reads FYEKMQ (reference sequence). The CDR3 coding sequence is TGTGCCAGCAGACCCGGGACTAGCGGGAGAGGGGAGCAGTACTTC. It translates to CASRPGTSGRGEQYF.

CDR3 coding DNA: TGCAGCCCTCCCGGTGGCTATGGCTACACCTTC. It translates to CSPPGGYGYTF. The chain uses TRBV20-1 and TRBJ1-2; D gene unclear. The CDR3 runs to 11 residues. Germline V gene sequence: CDR1 DFQATT, CDR2 SNEGSKA (reference sequence).

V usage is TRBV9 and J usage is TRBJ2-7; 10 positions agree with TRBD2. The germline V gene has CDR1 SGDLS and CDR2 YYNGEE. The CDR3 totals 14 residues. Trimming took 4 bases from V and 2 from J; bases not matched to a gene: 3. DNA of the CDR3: TGTGCCAGCAGCACAGCGGGAGGGCCCTACGAGCAGTACTTC. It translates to CASSTAGGPYEQYF.